This record covers a single TCR beta chain. Its specificity is unknown. The data derive from a study of read filtering for tumor transcriptome and immune sequencing. Across the study: Mean patient age was roughly 72 years, range about 45 to 85; 17 male, some 14 female. Whole-study results and caveats: About 80% of IR-seq clonotypes had one read, totaling around 4% of reads; RNA-seq: 74.6% and 44.6%. This fraction held mixed bone marrow immune cells after CD138-negative sorting. Compared with RNA-seq, IR-seq gave much higher clonotype depth and reliability.

The length of the CDR3 is 14 residues. Between the trimmed V and J ends, which lost 1 base and 6 bases, there was a span of 13 bases. Germline values: CDR1 SNHLY, CDR2 FYNNEI. The library was built from around 380 ng RNA with molecular barcoded adaptors for alpha/delta and beta/gamma chains. TCRdb called the reads again in MiXCR, with one record for every CDR3 protein. The data show roughly 38,000 distinct CDR3 sequences, with roughly 12% seen just once and approximately 30% held by the top ten. Sequenced material: a population of CD138-negative cells sorted from bone marrow. This receptor was identified in a donor over 35 with multiple myeloma. This chain joins TRBV2 and TRBJ2-7, with D hard to call. CDR3 nucleotides: TGTGCCAGCAGTGAAGTGCCTTGGATGGGCGAGCAGTACTTC. Translated: CASSEVPWMGEQYF.